Below, 26 T cell receptor beta chains from the same sample are listed, as sequenced in a study of T cell responses to AZD1222 COVID-19 vaccine. The repertoire was sequenced with immunoSEQ multiplex PCR; TCRdb's copy has only in-frame clones and lacks some. The sample yields 68,000 or so clones, about three quarters seen once. The sequencing used peripheral blood, collected on day 0 of AZD1222 vaccination. The receptors come from an adult in good health.

The chain is built from TRBV28 and TRBJ2-7, with 7 bases lining up with TRBD1. Germline values: CDR1 MDHEN, CDR2 SYDVKM. This CDR3 spans 13 amino acids. Trimming cost V 5 bases and J 6 bases; bases outside gene matches: 7. CDR3 sequence (DNA): TGTGCCAGCAGTCCATCGACAGGGACCGAGCAGTACTTC. This codes for CASSPSTGTEQYF.

The chain joins TRBV3-1 (or the pseudogene TRBV3-2) to TRBJ1-5, with 7 bases matching TRBD1. Trimming at V came to 2 bases and at J to 2 bases, leaving 12 bases not matched to a gene. CDR1 LGHDT and CDR2 YNNKEL come from the germline V gene (reference sequence). This CDR3 contains 18 residues. CDR3 coding DNA: TGTGCCAGCAGCCAACGAGGGACAGATAGATTTGGCAATCAGCCCCAGCATTTT. This sequence encodes CASSQRGTDRFGNQPQHF.

Written as DNA, the CDR3 is TGTGCCACCCAAGGGGAGACCCAGTACTTC. It translates to CATQGETQYF. V and J are TRBV2 and TRBJ2-5; no definite D call. Deletions cut 10 bases from V and 5 bases from J, with 8 bases between. CDR1 and CDR2 from the germline V gene are SNHLY and FYNNEI. This CDR3 comprises 10 residues.

The chain uses TRBV28 and TRBJ1-5; D might be TRBD1 (5 bases). From germline, CDR1 is MDHEN and CDR2 SYDVKM. The CDR3 runs to 14 residues. The V and J ends lost 6 bases and 1 base respectively, with 10 bases between them. In DNA, the CDR3 is TGTGCCAGCAGACCTGGGGGGAGCAATCAGCCCCAGCATTTT. Translated: CASRPGGSNQPQHF.

This chain links TRBV7-9 with TRBJ2-1; D is perhaps TRBD1 or TRBD2 (5 bases each). V was clipped by 5 bases and J by 4 bases, with 24 bases between them. The germline V gene has CDR1 SEHNR and CDR2 FQNEAQ (reference sequence). This CDR3 spans 18 amino acids. CDR3 sequence (DNA): TGTGCCAGCAGCCCTCCAGGGCCGAGGGGATATAGTTACAATGAGCAGTTCTTC. Its translation is CASSPPGPRGYSYNEQFF.

The gene calls are TRBV10-1 and TRBJ2-3, with D possibly TRBD2 on 6 matching bases. Between the trimmed V and J ends, which lost 3 bases and 2 bases, there was a span of 12 bases. CDR1 WNHNN and CDR2 SYGVQD come from the germline V gene (reference sequence). The CDR3 is 15 residues long. The CDR3 is CASSELASLTDTQYF. CDR3 in DNA: TGCGCCAGCAGTGAACTAGCCTCCCTCACAGATACGCAGTATTTT.

V is TRBV6-2 or TRBV6-3 and J is TRBJ1-2; D not resolved. V gave up 3 bases and J gave up 0 bases, with 11 bases separating them. Germline CDR1 and CDR2: MNHEY and SVGEGT. The CDR3 loop spans 15 amino acids. CDR3 nucleotides: TGTGCCAGCAGTTATTATGTCGACGCTAACTATGGCTACACCTTC. Protein sequence: CASSYYVDANYGYTF.

The chain joins TRBV9 to TRBJ2-7; the D gene could be TRBD1 or TRBD2 (5 bases each). The CDR3 has 14 residues. V was shortened by 0 bases and J by 2 bases, with 9 bases between the two germline ends. In germline, CDR1 is SGDLS, CDR2 YYNGEE. CDR3 sequence (DNA): TGTGCCAGCAGCGTAGATGGGGGTCCCTACGAGCAGTACTTC. Its translation: CASSVDGGPYEQYF.

V is TRBV19 and J is TRBJ1-1, with D unclear. V gave up 3 bases and J gave up 4 bases, with 12 bases separating them. CDR1 is LNHDA, CDR2 SQIVND, per germline (reference sequence). The CDR3 spans 14 residues. The CDR3 coding sequence is TGTGCCAGTAGTATCTCTGACCAATCCACTGAAGCTTTCTTT. As protein: CASSISDQSTEAFF. The whole variable domain, remainder taken from reference TRBV19 and TRBJ1-1, is DGGITQSPKYLFRKEGQNVTLSCEQNLNHDAMYWYRQDPGQGLRLIYYSQIVNDFQKGDIAEGYSVSREKKESFPLTVTSAQKNPTAFYLCASSISDQSTEAFFGQGTRLTVV.

This clone has only a few counts. The chain uses TRBV7-2 and TRBJ2-3; 12 bases match TRBD2. With 5 bases clipped from V and 1 base from J, the junction kept 4 bases outside the gene matches. Germline lookup yields CDR1 SGHTA and CDR2 FQGNSA. CDR3 length: 16 amino acids. CDR3 nucleotides: TGTGCCAGCAGCCGCAGACTAGCGGGGGGCACAGATACGCAGTATTTT. Amino acid sequence: CASSRRLAGGTDTQYF.

The chain links TRBV5-1 to TRBJ1-1; 9 bases line up with TRBD1. Germline CDR1 and CDR2: SGHRS and YFSETQ. The CDR3 extends over 16 amino acids. The V gene end was trimmed by 4 bases and the J gene end by 3 bases; junction bases not matched to a gene: 10. The DNA of the CDR3 is TGCGCCAGCAGCCCGGGACAGGGAGAGGGGGACACTGAAGCTTTCTTT. Translating it yields CASSPGQGEGDTEAFF.

The sample holds a few counts of this clone. CDR3 sequence (DNA): TGTGCCAGTAGTACCCTCCCAGTAATACTGGATGAGCAGTTCTTC. Translation gives CASSTLPVILDEQFF. The chain couples TRBV19 to TRBJ2-1; D is undetermined. In germline, CDR1 is LNHDA, CDR2 SQIVND (reference sequence). Between the trimmed V and J ends, which lost 4 bases and 8 bases, there was a span of 18 bases. The CDR3 contains 15 residues.

The gene calls are TRBV7-2 and TRBJ2-3; the D gene is possibly TRBD1 (5 bases). Trimming took 5 bases from V and 1 from J, leaving 7 bases between them. Per the germline V gene, CDR1 is SGHTA and CDR2 is FQGNSA. This CDR3 comprises 13 residues. CDR3 in amino acids: CASSRTRTDTQYF. In nucleotides, the CDR3 is TGTGCCAGCAGCCGGACACGCACAGATACGCAGTATTTT.

The chain combines TRBV13 with TRBJ1-3; TRBD1 aligns across 9 bases. Germline V CDR1 and CDR2: PRHDT, FYEKMQ (reference sequence). The CDR3 consists of 16 residues. The J segment lost 2 bases and the V segment lost 4 bases, leaving 6 bases of the junction unmatched. CDR3 sequence reads: CASSYNRGLAGNTIYF. CDR3 nucleotides: TGTGCCAGCAGCTACAACAGGGGGCTGGCTGGAAACACCATATATTTT.

For this clone: At one end, the junction sequence differs from germline, possibly due to a read error. This chain joins TRBV4-1 and TRBJ1-2, with D uncertain. The CDR3 is made up of 14 amino acids. Germline-derived CDR1 and CDR2 are MGHRA and YSYEKL. The CDR3 coding sequence is TGCGCCGGCAGCCAAGTATTGGGTGGCTATGGCTACACCTTC. Its translation is CAGSQVLGGYGYTF.

This chain connects TRBV5-3 to TRBJ1-4, with a weak D call TRBD1 (5 bases). TRBV5-3 carries the ORF label, with uncertain function. Trimming cost V 1 base and J 8 bases, with 24 bases left between them. This CDR3 comprises 18 residues. The CDR3 reads CARSLWARLAEEGEKLFF. The CDR3 nucleotides are TGTGCCAGAAGCTTGTGGGCAAGATTAGCCGAGGAGGGGGAAAAACTGTTTTTT.

As DNA, the CDR3 is TGCGCCAGCAGCTTGGTAGAAAGGGGAGGGAGATCCTACGAGCAGTACTTC. Encoded protein: CASSLVERGGRSYEQYF. J is TRBJ2-7 and V is TRBV5-1, with 7 bases matching TRBD2. The CDR3 totals 17 residues. Germline lookup yields CDR1 SGHRS and CDR2 YFSETQ. The junction had 10 bases not matched to a gene; V was cut back by 0 bases and J by 1 base.

V is TRBV11-3 and J is TRBJ1-2; 8 positions match TRBD1. This CDR3 comprises 13 residues. V was clipped by 4 bases and J by 6 bases; unmatched bases: 4. Per the germline V gene, CDR1 is SGHNT and CDR2 is YENEEA. CDR3 residues: CASSSSGGHGYTF. For the CDR3, the DNA is TGTGCCAGCAGCTCTTCAGGGGGCCATGGCTACACCTTC. Drawing the rest from reference TRBV11-3 and TRBJ1-2, the complete variable domain is EAGVVQSPRYKIIEKKQPVAFWCNPISGHNTLYWYLQNLGQGPELLIRYENEEAVDDSQLPKDRFSAERLKGVDSTLKIQPAELGDSAVYLCASSSSGGHGYTFGSGTRLTVV.

The chain has TRBV5-1 and TRBJ1-4; 9 bases match TRBD1. Germline V gene lookup returns CDR1 SGHRS and CDR2 YFSETQ. This CDR3 region has 16 residues. The junction had 10 bases not matched to a gene; V was cut back by 0 bases and J by 10 bases. The CDR3 DNA sequence: TGCGCCAGCAGCTTGGCGGGAAGGACAGGGGAGGTAAAACTGTTTTTT. It codes for CASSLAGRTGEVKLFF.

A single count supports this clone. The CDR3 DNA reads as TGTGCCAGCAGCCTTCCGGGACAGACACCCCTCCACTTT. It encodes CASSLPGQTPLHF. This sequence joins TRBV5-4 and TRBJ1-6, with TRBD1 matching over 7 bases. This CDR3 comprises 13 residues. CDR1 is SGHNT and CDR2 is YYREEE in the germline V gene (reference sequence). V shed 4 bases, J shed 11 bases, and the junction held 6 bases outside the gene matches.

This clone showed up just a few times. The chain combines TRBV4-3 with TRBJ1-3, with 8 bases that match TRBD1. The CDR3 extends over 18 amino acids. The junction had 10 bases not matched to a gene; V was cut back by 0 bases and J by 3 bases. In germline, CDR1 is LGHNA, CDR2 YSLEER. DNA for the CDR3: TGCGCCAGCAGCCAAGATCTCCCGGGACAGGTCTATGGAAACACCATATATTTT. This encodes CASSQDLPGQVYGNTIYF.

This rearrangement joins TRBV3-1 (or the pseudogene TRBV3-2) to TRBJ2-2; D remains ambiguous. CDR1 is LGHDT, CDR2 YNNKEL, per germline (reference sequence). The CDR3 runs 15 residues. Deletions cut 1 base from V and 1 base from J, with 7 bases between. The CDR3 DNA follows: TGTGCCAGCAGCCAAGTCCTATTGAACACCGGGGAGCTGTTTTTT. This translates into CASSQVLLNTGELFF.

This clone showed up just once. CDR3 in amino acids: CASSLLLATNEKLFF. CDR3 DNA sequence: TGTGCCAGCAGCCTCTTATTGGCCACTAATGAAAAACTGTTTTTT. The chain recombines TRBV5-5 with TRBJ1-4, with D unclear. Germline-derived CDR1 and CDR2 are SGHKS and YYEKEE (reference sequence). The CDR3 covers 15 residues. V lost 4 bases and J lost 2, with 12 bases in between.

This clone was counted only a few times. The genes are TRBV7-9 and TRBJ2-3; the match to TRBD2 covers 14 bases. Germline values: CDR1 SEHNR, CDR2 FQNEAQ (reference sequence). The trim removed 1 base at V and 2 bases at J, leaving 5 bases unmatched. This CDR3 spans 18 amino acids. For the CDR3, the DNA is TGTGCCAGCAGCTTAGGACTAGCGGGGGGGTTATTCACAGATACGCAGTATTTT. It translates to CASSLGLAGGLFTDTQYF. The variable domain in full, with the rest retrieved from reference TRBV7-9 and TRBJ2-3, is DTGVSQNPRHKITKRGQNVTFRCDPISEHNRLYWYRQTLGQGPEFLTYFQNEAQLEKSRLLSDRFSAERPKGSFSTLEIQRTEQGDSAMYLCASSLGLAGGLFTDTQYFGPGTRLTVL.

The count of this clone is one. The V and J genes are TRBV6-6 and TRBJ1-6, with D possibly being TRBD1 (5 bases). Trimming pared 7 bases from V and 9 bases from J, leaving 22 bases between. The CDR3 sequence is 16 residues long. Germline CDR1 MNHNY, CDR2 SVGAGI (reference sequence). This chain's CDR3 is CASTKGLSGTSSPLHF. CDR3 in DNA: TGTGCCAGCACCAAAGGGTTATCAGGGACGAGTTCACCCCTCCACTTT.

CDR3 coding DNA: TGCAGTGCGTTGAGGCTGGATACGCAGTATTTT. Encoded protein: CSALRLDTQYF. The genes are TRBV20-1 and TRBJ2-3, with unresolved D. This CDR3 is 11 amino acids long. Germline loops: CDR1 DFQATT, CDR2 SNEGSKA (reference sequence). V lost 6 bases and J 6 bases, leaving 10 bases between the germline ends.